Sequencing of this T cell receptor (beta chain) was carried out in a study of tumor and adjacent non-tumor tissue in lung cancer. A modified ARM-PCR protocol with three rounds of nested PCR amplified TCRbeta. TCRdb re-derived calls from the multiplex PCR reads in MiXCR, one entry per CDR3 protein. The table has over 35,000 distinct CDR3 sequences, 60% seen once; the top ten hold 45% to 50%. No cell sorting was done before RNA was extracted from the tissue. Distant lung tissue was collected more than 3 cm away from the tumor edge. CDR3 length equals 14 residues. Per the germline V gene, CDR1 is SNHLY and CDR2 is FYNNEI. As for this clonotype: One end of the junction does not line up with germline, which may come from a read error.

Material for sequencing was distant non-tumor lung tissue. The V call is TRBV2, the J call TRBJ2-7, with D possibly called TRBD1 or TRBD2 (5 bases each). This receptor was obtained from a man aged 45 to 65 with non-small cell lung cancer. The CDR3 is CASRSGTAIYERYF. The CDR3 DNA sequence: TGTGCCAGCAGATCCGGGACCGCTATCTACGAGCGGTACTTC.